The entry below describes one TCR beta chain. Antigen specificity is unknown. Running of the assay took place at deep level. TCRdb keeps only in-frame clones here, not all; method: immunoSEQ multiplex PCR. The table includes roughly 1,100,000 clones, about 75% detected once. This record belongs to a study of shared clonotypes between healthy human individuals. Germline V gives CDR1 KGHSH, CDR2 LQKENI. The CDR3 is made up of 14 amino acids. The V and J ends lost 3 bases and 6 bases respectively, with 15 bases between them. Study observations and caveats: The low donor count limited represented genetic and exposure-history diversity.

V gene TRBV18 combines with J gene TRBJ2-7, with D perhaps given as TRBD1 or TRBD2 (5 bases each). Sequencing was performed on memory CD4+ T cells sorted from blood. As to subset: CD45RA-negative fraction. The clonotype was recovered from a young man in good health. CDR3 in amino acids: CASSPNRGDGEQYF. The CDR3 DNA follows: TGTGCCAGCTCACCGAACCGTGGGGACGGCGAGCAGTACTTC.